These 24 T cell receptor beta chains share one sample of origin, sequenced in a study of CD8 T cells in ankylosing spondylitis. TCRdb analysed the 5' RACE reads with MiXCR anew, one entry per CDR3 protein. This table holds roughly 60,000 distinct CDR3 sequences, 6.2% found once. Sequenced sample: synovial fluid, either unsorted or a sorted T cell fraction (not recorded which). These receptors all come from a male donor with ankylosing spondylitis.

Concerning this clonotype: Possible read error: a much larger clone is one base away. This chain joins TRBV28 and TRBJ2-7; TRBD2 aligns across 11 bases. Losses at the gene ends were 9 bases for V and 7 bases for J; bases not matched to a gene: 8. This CDR3 has 13 amino acids. Germline-derived CDR1 and CDR2 are MDHEN and SYDVKM. CDR3: CASTSGSFNEQYF. CDR3 sequence (DNA): TGTGCCAGTACTAGCGGGAGTTTTAATGAGCAGTACTTC.

This clonotype was seen ten or more times. This chain links TRBV6-1 with TRBJ2-2, with 10 bases fitting TRBD2. The CDR3 contains 15 residues. Germline V gene lookup returns CDR1 MNHNS and CDR2 SASEGT. Trimming took 6 bases from V and 2 from J; bases not matched to a gene: 3. The CDR3 region is CASRRTSGNTGELFF. Written as DNA, the CDR3 is TGTGCCAGCAGGAGGACTAGCGGAAACACCGGGGAGCTGTTTTTT.

The rearrangement uses TRBV20-1 and TRBJ1-2, with D possibly TRBD1 on 5 matching bases. CDR1 and CDR2 from the germline V gene are DFQATT and SNEGSKA (reference sequence). The CDR3 runs 12 residues. Trimming left V 6 bases short and J 4 bases short, with 12 bases between. In nucleotides, the CDR3 is TGCAGTGCAGTGGACATATCCTATGGCTACACCTTC. Translated: CSAVDISYGYTF.

This clonotype was found many times. The genes are TRBV20-1 and TRBJ2-7, with 10 bases lining up with TRBD2. V trimming: 5 bases; J trimming: 5 bases; junction bases outside the gene matches: 3. This CDR3 contains 12 residues. Germline V CDR1 and CDR2: DFQATT, SNEGSKA (reference sequence). The CDR3: CSARGLAHEQYF. As DNA, the CDR3 is TGCAGTGCTCGGGGACTAGCGCACGAGCAGTACTTC.

The V call is TRBV7-2, the J call TRBJ2-5; D is uncertain. The CDR3 is 15 amino acids. CDR1 SGHTA and CDR2 FQGNSA come from the germline V gene. The V gene lost 5 bases and the J gene lost 5 bases, with 18 bases spanning the gap. CDR3 region: CASSPELRGMETQYF. The CDR3 DNA reads as TGTGCCAGCAGCCCCGAATTGCGCGGTATGGAGACCCAGTACTTC.

This sequence joins TRBV29-1 and TRBJ1-1; the D is unclear. V dropped 5 bases and J dropped 0 bases, with 10 bases sitting between them. The germline gives CDR1 SQVTM, CDR2 ANQGSEA. The CDR3 loop spans 13 amino acids. This chain's CDR3 is CSVSPELNTEAFF. The CDR3 DNA reads as TGCAGCGTTAGTCCAGAATTGAACACTGAAGCTTTCTTT.

This clonotype has at least ten counts. V is TRBV7-2 and J is TRBJ1-2; TRBD1 is a possible D gene (6 bases). This CDR3 spans 14 amino acids. V was pared by 4 bases and J by 7 bases, with 16 bases between. The germline V gene has CDR1 SGHTA and CDR2 FQGNSA. CDR3 region: CASSYSGQASGYTF. The DNA of the CDR3 is TGTGCCAGCAGCTACTCGGGACAAGCGAGTGGCTACACCTTC.

This clonotype has more than one count but fewer than ten. The V and J genes are TRBV24-1 and TRBJ2-3; 8 nucleotides line up with TRBD1. CDR1 is KGHDR and CDR2 is SFDVKD in the germline V gene. J was trimmed by 4 bases and V by 3 bases; bases with no gene match: 14. The CDR3 is 18 residues long. The CDR3 bases are TGTGCCACCAGTGATCTCTCTCGGGGCAGGGGGCAGGCAGATACGCAGTATTTT. Translating gives CATSDLSRGRGQADTQYF.

There are many counts of this clonotype. V is TRBV24-1 and J is TRBJ2-1; D might be TRBD1 (5 bases). Deletions cut 6 bases from V and 0 bases from J, with 11 bases between. The CDR3 covers 15 residues. Germline CDR1 is KGHDR and CDR2 is SFDVKD. As DNA, the CDR3 is TGTGCCACCAGTCCTAGGGGAAGCTCCTACAATGAGCAGTTCTTC. Translating gives CATSPRGSSYNEQFF.

In its sample, this clonotype was seen many times. V and J are TRBV24-1 and TRBJ2-2; 9 positions agree with TRBD1. The CDR3 has 16 residues. The germline V gene has CDR1 KGHDR and CDR2 SFDVKD. The trim removed 3 bases at V and 1 base at J, leaving 2 bases unmatched. DNA of the CDR3: TGTGCCACCAGTGATACGGGACAGGGGAACACCGGGGAGCTGTTTTTT. Its translation: CATSDTGQGNTGELFF.

This clonotype was observed at least ten times. The chain combines TRBV11-2 with TRBJ1-6; a possible D gene is TRBD1 (5 bases). The CDR3 sequence is 12 residues long. Looked up from germline, CDR1 is SGHAT and CDR2 is FQNNGV. V was clipped by 8 bases and J by 6 bases, with 8 bases between them. The CDR3 DNA reads as TGTGCCAGCGCGGGGGTTAATTCACCCCTCCACTTT. Translating it yields CASAGVNSPLHF.

The V and J genes are TRBV7-2 and TRBJ2-5; TRBD1 aligns across 7 bases. The CDR3 extends over 15 amino acids. Germline values: CDR1 SGHTA, CDR2 FQGNSA. V was pared by 1 base and J by 4 bases, with 6 bases of the junction left unmatched. This CDR3 reads CASSLDRGSAETQYF. The CDR3 DNA is TGTGCCAGCAGCTTAGACAGGGGTAGCGCAGAGACCCAGTACTTC.

The chain carries TRBV2 and TRBJ1-5, with D perhaps TRBD1 (5 bases). The V and J ends lost 8 bases and 4 bases respectively, with 12 bases between them. Germline assignment: CDR1 SNHLY and CDR2 FYNNEI. CDR3 length equals 13 residues. DNA for the CDR3: TGTGCCAGCTCAACCGACAGAAATCAGCCCCAGCATTTT. Residues: CASSTDRNQPQHF.

This clonotype was detected many times. The chain combines TRBV20-1 with TRBJ1-1, with 7 nucleotides matching TRBD1. Germline CDR1 reads DFQATT; CDR2 reads SNEGSKA (reference sequence). With V trimmed by 4 bases and J by 6 bases, 8 bases remained unmatched. This CDR3 comprises 13 residues. CDR3 loop: CSAIYTGDAEAFF. The DNA of the CDR3 is TGCAGTGCTATATATACAGGGGACGCTGAAGCTTTCTTT.

This clonotype was counted only a few times. At one end, the junction sequence differs from germline, possibly due to a read error. The chain employs TRBV7-7 and TRBJ2-5, with D tentatively TRBD1 or TRBD2 (5 bases each). This CDR3 contains 14 residues. Germline V gene data show CDR1 as SSHAT and CDR2 as FNYEAQ (reference sequence). CDR3 region: CASSLGGGKETQYF. The CDR3 nucleotides are TGTGCTAGCAGCCTGGGTGGGGGAAAAGAGACCCAGTACTTC.

This clonotype was seen a few times. The chain joins TRBV19 to TRBJ2-7; TRBD1 matches 7 bases. Trimming removed 4 bases from V and 1 base from J; junction bases left unmatched: 7. The CDR3 extends over 15 amino acids. Germline assignment: CDR1 LNHDA and CDR2 SQIVND (reference sequence). The CDR3 bases are TGTGCCAGTAGTACCGAGGGGGCGAGTTCCTACGAGCAGTACTTC. It codes for CASSTEGASSYEQYF. Full variable domain (missing parts from reference TRBV19 and TRBJ2-7): DGGITQSPKYLFRKEGQNVTLSCEQNLNHDAMYWYRQDPGQGLRLIYYSQIVNDFQKGDIAEGYSVSREKKESFPLTVTSAQKNPTAFYLCASSTEGASSYEQYFGPGTRLTVT.

In its sample, this clonotype was seen many times. This chain links TRBV5-1 with TRBJ2-5, with a weak D call TRBD2 (6 bases). Trimming took 4 bases from V and 4 from J, leaving 17 bases between them. The CDR3 is 15 residues long. CDR1 SGHRS and CDR2 YFSETQ come from the germline V gene. DNA of the CDR3: TGCGCCAGCAGCCTGGTGGGACGGGGAGGAGAGACCCAGTACTTC. The encoded protein is CASSLVGRGGETQYF.

This clonotype was observed at least ten times. The chain carries TRBV5-1 and TRBJ2-7; tentatively, D is TRBD2 (5 bases). Trimming removed 4 bases at V and 0 bases at J, with 14 bases between. Germline lookup yields CDR1 SGHRS and CDR2 YFSETQ. This CDR3 spans 15 amino acids. As DNA, the CDR3 is TGCGCCAGCAGCCGAGCGGAGCTCAGCTCCTACGAGCAGTACTTC. It is translated as CASSRAELSSYEQYF.

This clonotype was found a few times. This chain links TRBV28 with TRBJ2-3; 10 bases align to TRBD1. V trimming: 10 bases; J trimming: 4 bases; junction bases outside the gene matches: 8. Germline CDR1 MDHEN, CDR2 SYDVKM. This CDR3 is 14 amino acids long. CDR3 nucleotide sequence: TGTGCCACACGGACAGGGGGTAACTCAGATACGCAGTATTTT. This sequence encodes CATRTGGNSDTQYF.

This clonotype was counted ten times or more. The chain couples TRBV20-1 to TRBJ2-4; D is undetermined. V lost 4 bases and J lost 13, with 14 bases in between. The CDR3 totals 11 residues. Per germline, CDR1 DFQATT and CDR2 SNEGSKA (reference sequence). DNA of the CDR3: TGCAGTGCTACCGCTATTGGCACCCAGTACTTC. Translating gives CSATAIGTQYF.

This clonotype was recorded many times. V is TRBV12-3 or TRBV12-4 and J is TRBJ1-1, with D possibly being TRBD1 (6 bases). V gave up 7 bases and J gave up 8 bases, with 17 bases separating them. The CDR3 covers 13 residues. The CDR3 DNA reads TGTGCCAGCACCGTAGGGGGTGACGGCGAAGCTTTCTTT. Translating gives CASTVGGDGEAFF.

This clonotype was counted many times. CDR3 sequence (DNA): TGTGCCAGCAGTTCCGGGATACAAGAGACCCAGTACTTC. Protein product: CASSSGIQETQYF. The rearrangement uses TRBV27 and TRBJ2-5; weak D call: TRBD2 (5 bases). This CDR3 spans 13 amino acids. Deletions cut 4 bases from V and 2 bases from J, with 8 bases between. The germline CDR1 and CDR2 sequences are MNHEY and SMNVEV (reference sequence).

The chain uses TRBV12-3 or TRBV12-4 and TRBJ1-2, with TRBD1 matching over 8 bases. This CDR3 has 14 amino acids. The trim removed 4 bases at V and 6 bases at J, leaving 7 bases unmatched. The CDR3 spells CASSSQQGVDGYTF. CDR3 coding DNA: TGTGCCAGCAGTTCTCAACAGGGGGTGGATGGCTACACCTTC.

This clonotype was observed many times. This chain links TRBV7-2 with TRBJ1-6; no clear D gene. Germline loops: CDR1 SGHTA, CDR2 FQGNSA. The CDR3 sequence is 14 residues long. Trimming removed 5 bases from V and 4 bases from J, with 9 bases in between. CDR3 nucleotide sequence: TGTGCCAGCAGCCTAGACGGATATAATTCACCCCTCCACTTT. Translated: CASSLDGYNSPLHF.